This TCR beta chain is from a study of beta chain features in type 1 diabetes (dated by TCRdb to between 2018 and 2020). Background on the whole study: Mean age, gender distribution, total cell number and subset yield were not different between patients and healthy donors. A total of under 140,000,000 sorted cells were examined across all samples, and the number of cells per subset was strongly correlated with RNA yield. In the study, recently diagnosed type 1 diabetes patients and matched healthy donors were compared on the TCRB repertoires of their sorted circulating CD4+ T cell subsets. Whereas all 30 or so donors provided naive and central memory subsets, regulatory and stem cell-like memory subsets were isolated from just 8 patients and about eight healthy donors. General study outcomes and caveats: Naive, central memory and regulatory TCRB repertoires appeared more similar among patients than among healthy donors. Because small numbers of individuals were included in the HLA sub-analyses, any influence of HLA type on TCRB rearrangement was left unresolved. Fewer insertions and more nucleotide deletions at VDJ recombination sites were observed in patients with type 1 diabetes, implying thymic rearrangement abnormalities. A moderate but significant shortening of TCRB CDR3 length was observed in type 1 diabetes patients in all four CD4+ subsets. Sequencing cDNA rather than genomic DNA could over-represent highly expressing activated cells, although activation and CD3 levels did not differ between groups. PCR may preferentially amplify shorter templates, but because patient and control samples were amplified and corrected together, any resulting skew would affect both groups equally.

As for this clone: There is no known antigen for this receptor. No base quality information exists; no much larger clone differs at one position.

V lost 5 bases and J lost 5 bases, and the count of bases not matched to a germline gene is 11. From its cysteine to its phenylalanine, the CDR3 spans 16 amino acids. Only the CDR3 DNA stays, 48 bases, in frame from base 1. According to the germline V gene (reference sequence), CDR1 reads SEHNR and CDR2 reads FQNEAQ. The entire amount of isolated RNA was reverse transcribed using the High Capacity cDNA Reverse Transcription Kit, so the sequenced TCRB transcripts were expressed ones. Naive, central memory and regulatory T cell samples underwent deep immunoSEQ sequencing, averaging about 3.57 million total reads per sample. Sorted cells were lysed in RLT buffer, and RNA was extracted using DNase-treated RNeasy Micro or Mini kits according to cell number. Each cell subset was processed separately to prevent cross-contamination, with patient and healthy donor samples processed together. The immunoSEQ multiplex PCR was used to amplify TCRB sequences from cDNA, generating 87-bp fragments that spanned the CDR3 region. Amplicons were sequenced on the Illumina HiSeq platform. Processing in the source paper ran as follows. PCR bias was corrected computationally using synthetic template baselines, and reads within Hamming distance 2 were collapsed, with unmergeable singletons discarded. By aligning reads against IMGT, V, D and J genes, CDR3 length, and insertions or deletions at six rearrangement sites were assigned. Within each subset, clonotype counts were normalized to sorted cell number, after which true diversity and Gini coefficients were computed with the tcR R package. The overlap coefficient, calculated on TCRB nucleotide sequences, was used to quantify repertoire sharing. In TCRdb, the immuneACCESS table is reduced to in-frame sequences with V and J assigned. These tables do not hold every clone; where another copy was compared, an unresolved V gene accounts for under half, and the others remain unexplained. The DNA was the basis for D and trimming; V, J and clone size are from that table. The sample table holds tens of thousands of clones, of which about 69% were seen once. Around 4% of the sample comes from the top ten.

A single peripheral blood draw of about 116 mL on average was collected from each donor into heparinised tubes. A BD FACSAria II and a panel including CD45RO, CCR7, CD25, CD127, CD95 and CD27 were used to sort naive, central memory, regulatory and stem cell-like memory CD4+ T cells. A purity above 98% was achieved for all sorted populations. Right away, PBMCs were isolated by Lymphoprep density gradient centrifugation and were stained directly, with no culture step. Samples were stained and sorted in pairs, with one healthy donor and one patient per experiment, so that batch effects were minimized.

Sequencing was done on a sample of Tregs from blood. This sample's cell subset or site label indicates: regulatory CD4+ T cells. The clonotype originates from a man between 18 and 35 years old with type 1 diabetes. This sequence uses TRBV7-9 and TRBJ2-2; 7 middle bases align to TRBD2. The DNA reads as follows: TGTGCCAGCAGCAAGACATATAGCGGGCCGACCGGGGAGCTGTTTTTT. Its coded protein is CASSKTYSGPTGELFF. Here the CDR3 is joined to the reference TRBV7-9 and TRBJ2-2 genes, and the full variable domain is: DTGVSQNPRHKITKRGQNVTFRCDPISEHNRLYWYRQTLGQGPEFLTYFQNEAQLEKSRLLSDRFSAERPKGSFSTLEIQRTEQGDSAMYLCASSKTYSGPTGELFFGEGSRLTVL.